This passage covers 27 T cell receptor beta chains from one sample sequenced in a study of immune characterization of retroperitoneal liposarcoma. TCRdb recomputed calls from the PCR reads with MiXCR, one row per CDR3 protein. Of roughly 20,000 distinct CDR3 sequences listed, 37% are singletons. The specimen was blood. These receptors were obtained from a male donor with retroperitoneal liposarcoma.

This clonotype has ten or more counts. The chain has TRBV27 and TRBJ2-1; the D is unclear. The better agreement between TRBJ2-7 and the DNA end casts doubt on the J call. Germline values: CDR1 MNHEY, CDR2 SMNVEV (reference sequence). This CDR3 is built from 14 residues. The CDR3 region is CASSLTANSYEQYF. In DNA form, the CDR3 reads TGTGCCAGCAGTTTGACGGCCAACTCCTACGAGCAGTACTTC.

This clonotype was recorded many times. This chain links TRBV12-3 or TRBV12-4 with TRBJ2-1; perhaps TRBD1 as D (5 bases). This CDR3 is built from 13 residues. V was clipped by 3 bases and J by 5 bases, with 8 bases between them. CDR3 coding DNA: TGTGCCAGCAGTTTGACAGAAAACAATGAGCAGTTCTTC. Its translation is CASSLTENNEQFF.

This clonotype came up a few times. In DNA, the CDR3 is TGTGCCAGCAGCTTAGCAGGACAGGGCAACAATGAGCAGTTCTTC. The encoded protein is CASSLAGQGNNEQFF. The gene calls are TRBV7-6 and TRBJ2-1; TRBD1 aligns across 8 bases. V was pared by 0 bases and J by 5 bases, with 3 bases of the junction left unmatched. Germline assignment: CDR1 SGHVS and CDR2 FNYEAQ. This CDR3 has 15 residues. Complete variable domain (other parts from reference TRBV7-6 and TRBJ2-1): GAGVSQSPRYKVTKRGQDVALRCDPISGHVSLYWYRQALGQGPEFLTYFNYEAQQDKSGLPNDRFSAERPEGSISTLTIQRTEQRDSAMYRCASSLAGQGNNEQFFGPGTRLTVL.

By its share, this clonotype is medium-sized (0.01 to 0.1%). This chain uses TRBV6-1 with TRBJ2-1, with a weak D call TRBD1 (6 bases). The tail of the sequence fits TRBJ2-5 better, so the J call may be wrong. The CDR3 is 15 amino acids. Germline V gene lookup returns CDR1 MNHNS and CDR2 SASEGT. CDR3 coding DNA: TGTGCCAGCAGTCTCTACAGGGATGCATGGGAGACCCAGTACTTC. Its translation: CASSLYRDAWETQYF.

This clonotype was found a few times. The V and J genes are TRBV7-2 and TRBJ1-6, with D possibly matching TRBD1 (5 bases). CDR3 size: 13 residues. V was shortened by 8 bases and J by 10 bases, with 15 bases between the two germline ends. Germline CDR1 is SGHTA and CDR2 is FQGNSA. The CDR3 region has the DNA TGTGCCAGCTTGGGGGTCGGGAACTCACCCCTCCACTTT. This encodes CASLGVGNSPLHF.

The chain carries TRBV3-1 and TRBJ2-1; D remains unclear. From germline, CDR1 is LGHDT and CDR2 YNNKEL (reference sequence). Trimming shortened V by 6 bases and J by 3 bases, and 9 bases separated the two germline ends. CDR3 length: 13 residues. CDR3 DNA: TGTGCCAGCAGTTTCGTAGACTACAATGAGCAGTTCTTC. This codes for CASSFVDYNEQFF.

This clonotype was observed at least ten times. This sequence joins TRBV27 and TRBJ2-3; 8 positions agree with TRBD1. The CDR3 sequence is 13 residues long. After removal of 3 bases from V and 4 bases from J, the junction contained 0 bases not matched to a gene. CDR1 and CDR2 from the germline V gene are MNHEY and SMNVEV (reference sequence). The CDR3 here is CASSLTGADTQYF. Here the CDR3 DNA reads TGTGCCAGCAGTTTGACAGGGGCAGATACGCAGTATTTT.

The rearrangement uses TRBV11-2 and TRBJ2-1, with TRBD1 identical over 9 bases. The germline V gene has CDR1 SGHAT and CDR2 FQNNGV. Trimming cost V 2 bases and J 10 bases; bases outside gene matches: 9. The CDR3 totals 15 residues. The CDR3 nucleotides read TGTGCCAGCAGCTTAAGTGGGACAGGGAGCTACGAGCAGTTCTTC. Its protein is CASSLSGTGSYEQFF.

This clonotype was counted at least ten times. The chain couples TRBV6-6 to TRBJ2-1, with 7 nucleotides matching TRBD2. The DNA end is a closer match to TRBJ2-7, so the J assignment may be wrong. This CDR3 has 14 amino acids. Germline CDR1 MNHNY, CDR2 SVGAGI (reference sequence). CDR3 sequence: CASAGGAGVQEQYF. In DNA, the CDR3 is TGTGCCAGCGCTGGTGGGGCGGGAGTTCAGGAGCAGTACTTC.

The CDR3 loop is CASKVPSTDTQYF. DNA of the CDR3: TGTGCCAGCAAGGTTCCTAGCACAGATACGCAGTATTTT. V usage is TRBV6-1 and J usage is TRBJ2-3; D uncertain. CDR3 size: 13 residues. The germline V gene encodes CDR1 MNHNS and CDR2 SASEGT. Trimming removed 7 bases from V and 0 bases from J, with 8 bases in between.

The chain joins TRBV12-3 or TRBV12-4 to TRBJ2-1; weak D call: TRBD2 (6 bases). The V and J ends lost 8 bases and 5 bases respectively, with 19 bases between them. This CDR3 contains 15 residues. The CDR3 DNA reads as TGTGCCAGCCTTCCCCCGGGGACTTTCAACAATGAGCAGTTCTTC. Translated, it gives CASLPPGTFNNEQFF.

This rearrangement joins TRBV6-1 to TRBJ2-3, with 9 bases matching TRBD2. The J call may be incorrect, as the DNA end agrees better with TRBJ2-7. Germline CDR1 reads MNHNS; CDR2 reads SASEGT. The CDR3 extends over 15 amino acids. The CDR3 loop reads CASSLSGGLSDEQYF. CDR3 sequence (DNA): TGTGCCAGCAGCCTTAGCGGGGGCCTATCCGACGAGCAGTACTTC.

There are many counts of this clonotype. The chain uses TRBV12-3 or TRBV12-4 and TRBJ2-3; tentative D call: TRBD2 (6 bases). V lost 6 bases to trimming and J lost 0 bases, with 19 bases between them. This CDR3 comprises 17 residues. The CDR3 loop is CASSLGGVGISTDTQYF. The DNA of the CDR3 is TGTGCCAGCAGCCTCGGAGGGGTGGGGATTAGCACAGATACGCAGTATTTT.

The chain employs TRBV5-4 and TRBJ2-5; TRBD2 aligns across 13 bases. The better agreement between TRBJ2-1 and the DNA end casts doubt on the J call. Germline V lookup: CDR1 SGHNT, CDR2 YYREEE (reference sequence). This CDR3 region has 15 residues. The DNA for the CDR3 is TGTGCCAGCAGCTTGGAACTAGCGGGAGGGTCTGAGCAGTTCTTC. It yields the protein CASSLELAGGSEQFF.

Concerning this clonotype: As the CDR3 is not closed by the conserved phenylalanine or tryptophan, this likely results from a read error. The chain uses TRBV6-1 and TRBJ2-3; 11 bases are shared with TRBD2. CDR3 length equals 15 residues. V dropped 3 bases and J dropped 5; count of bases not matched to a gene: 4. Germline CDR1 and CDR2: MNHNS and SASEGT. The CDR3 loop is CASSETSGKRDTQYI. The CDR3 coding sequence is TGTGCCAGCAGTGAGACTAGCGGGAAAAGAGATACGCAGTATATT.

Comments on this clonotype: At one boundary the junction diverges from the germline segment, which might be a read error. The V call is TRBV4-1, the J call TRBJ2-1, with no clear D. The J call is in doubt because the DNA end fits TRBJ2-7 better. CDR3 length equals 12 residues. The V gene's germline CDR1 is MGHRA and CDR2 YSYEKL. CDR3 bases: TGTGCCAGCGCGGACCCCACCCAGCGGCAGTACTTC. Encoded protein: CASADPTQRQYF.

The gene calls are TRBV12-5 and TRBJ1-1, with D hard to call. This CDR3 is 17 amino acids long. Looked up from germline, CDR1 is LGHNT and CDR2 is FRNRAP. V gave up 0 bases and J gave up 3 bases, with 17 bases separating them. DNA for the CDR3: TGTGCTAGTGGTTTGGTAAGGGCCAGGCTCGGGGACACTGAAGCTTTCTTT. The encoded protein is CASGLVRARLGDTEAFF.

This clonotype was recorded only once. The chain recombines TRBV6-6 with TRBJ2-5; TRBD2 matches at 7 bases. Germline V gene sequence: CDR1 MNHNY, CDR2 SVGAGI (reference sequence). The CDR3 loop spans 12 amino acids. J was trimmed by 11 bases and V by 4 bases; bases with no gene match: 7. In DNA form, the CDR3 reads TGTGCCAGCAGTTTGCCCGGGCGGGAGCAGTACTTC. It translates to CASSLPGREQYF.

V gene TRBV27 combines with J gene TRBJ2-7; the match to TRBD1 covers 10 bases. This CDR3 spans 13 amino acids. The germline V gene has CDR1 MNHEY and CDR2 SMNVEV (reference sequence). Trimming removed 6 bases from V and 4 bases from J; junction bases left unmatched: 3. The CDR3 region has the DNA TGTGCCAGCAGCCGGGACAGGGGTTACGAGCAGTACTTC. Its translation: CASSRDRGYEQYF.

Note on this clonotype: Given a much more abundant clone one base away, this may be a read error. The chain is built from TRBV6-1 and TRBJ1-6, with D tentatively TRBD1 (6 bases). CDR1 is MNHNS, CDR2 SASEGT, per germline. The CDR3 spans 14 residues. Trimming left V 6 bases short and J 8 bases short, with 14 bases between. The CDR3, as DNA: TGTGCCAGCAGCGCGGGAGGGGGGTATTCACCCCTCCACTTT. Protein sequence: CASSAGGGYSPLHF.

The chain joins TRBV28 to TRBJ2-3, with a tentative D call TRBD1 (6 bases). CDR1 is MDHEN, CDR2 SYDVKM, per germline. Trimming removed 6 bases at V and 3 bases at J, with 13 bases between. The CDR3 has 14 residues. This CDR3 reads CASSRTAITDTQYF. The CDR3 bases are TGTGCCAGCAGCCGGACAGCCATAACAGATACGCAGTATTTT.

This clonotype was seen at least ten times. This chain joins TRBV11-3 and TRBJ2-1; D tentatively fits TRBD1 or TRBD2 (5 bases each). This CDR3 region has 15 residues. Between the trimmed V and J ends, which lost 6 bases and 1 base, there was a span of 13 bases. Germline V gene sequence: CDR1 SGHNT, CDR2 YENEEA. CDR3 bases: TGTGCCAGCAGGCAACGGGGCAGGTCCTACAATGAGCAGTTCTTC. Translating it yields CASRQRGRSYNEQFF.

This clonotype has more than one count but fewer than ten. The genes are TRBV11-2 and TRBJ2-1, with TRBD2 matching 9 bases. V lost 1 base to trimming and J lost 10 bases; unmatched junction nucleotides: 5. The germline CDR1 and CDR2 sequences are SGHAT and FQNNGV. The CDR3 runs to 14 residues. The CDR3: CASSLVVAGDEQFF. The CDR3 DNA sequence: TGTGCCAGCAGCTTAGTCGTAGCGGGAGACGAGCAGTTCTTC. Full variable domain (remainder filled in from reference TRBV11-2 and TRBJ2-1): EAGVAQSPRYKIIEKRQSVAFWCNPISGHATLYWYQQILGQGPKLLIQFQNNGVVDDSQLPKDRFSAERLKGVDSTLKIQPAKLEDSAVYLCASSLVVAGDEQFFGPGTRLTVL.

This clonotype was observed many times. This chain links TRBV10-1 with TRBJ2-3; the match to TRBD2 covers 7 bases. The ends lost 5 bases at V and 5 bases at J; junction bases unmatched: 4. Germline-derived CDR1 and CDR2 are WNHNN and SYGVQD (reference sequence). The CDR3 runs to 13 residues. The CDR3 bases are TGCGCCAGCAGTTCTAGCGGAAAAGATACGCAGTATTTT. It codes for CASSSSGKDTQYF.

This clonotype has a handful of counts. This sequence joins TRBV6-4 and TRBJ2-1; 12 bases are a match to TRBD2. The ends lost 0 bases at V and 3 bases at J; junction bases unmatched: 0. This CDR3 comprises 16 residues. Germline CDR1 MRHNA, CDR2 SNTAGT. The CDR3, as DNA: TGTGCCAGCAGTGACTCGACTAGCGGGAGCTACAATGAGCAGTTCTTC. As protein: CASSDSTSGSYNEQFF.

The J gene is TRBJ1-2, the V gene TRBV10-3; D is unclear. Germline-derived CDR1 and CDR2 are ENHRY and SYGVKD. The V gene lost 4 bases and the J gene lost 1 base, with 7 bases spanning the gap. CDR3 size: 13 residues. The CDR3 bases are TGTGCCATCAGTGGAGACCGTAACTATGGCTACACCTTC. This encodes CAISGDRNYGYTF.

The chain employs TRBV6-5 and TRBJ2-2; D not certain. This CDR3 is built from 14 residues. V lost 6 bases and J 5 bases, leaving 13 bases between the germline ends. CDR1 MNHEY and CDR2 SVGAGI come from the germline V gene. The CDR3, as DNA: TGTGCCAGCAGCCCCGGGTCTCGAACCGGGGAGCTGTTTTTT. It codes for CASSPGSRTGELFF.